These 29 T cell receptor beta chains came from one sample sequenced in a study of blood T cell repertoires in COVID-19. Assay: immunoSEQ multiplex PCR; the TCRdb copy retains only in-frame clones and omits some. The sample holds about 200,000 clones, roughly nine tenths seen once. Sequencing used peripheral blood. The source is a man aged 35 to 55 with acute or convalescent COVID-19.

This clone was recorded once. At one boundary the junction diverges from the germline segment, which might be a read error. The gene calls are TRBV5-1 and TRBJ2-2; 10 nucleotides match TRBD2. CDR1 SGHRS and CDR2 YFSETQ come from the germline V gene. The CDR3 has 14 amino acids. This CDR3 is CATSGGAFGGELFF. The CDR3, as DNA: TGCGCCACCAGCGGGGGGGCCTTTGGCGGGGAGCTGTTTTTT. The full variable domain, with the rest looked up from reference TRBV5-1 and TRBJ2-2, is KAGVTQTPRYLIKTRGQQVTLSCSPISGHRSVSWYQQTPGQGLQFLFEYFSETQRNKGNFPGRFSGRQFSNSRSEMNVSTLELGDSALYLCATSGGAFGGELFFGEGSRLTVL.

CDR3 nucleotides: TGTGCCAGCAGCTTAATGAGACGGGTTGAAGCTTTCTTT. This translates into CASSLMRRVEAFF. The chain has TRBV7-8 and TRBJ1-1; D ambiguous. V was cut by 2 bases and J by 7 bases, with 11 bases left in between. From germline, CDR1 is SGHVS and CDR2 FQNEAQ. The CDR3 covers 13 residues.

A single count supports this clone. V gene TRBV19 combines with J gene TRBJ1-1; D is possibly TRBD1 (6 bases). The germline V gene encodes CDR1 LNHDA and CDR2 SQIVND (reference sequence). The germline V and J ends were trimmed by 4 bases and 4 bases, with 13 bases remaining between them. The CDR3 runs to 14 residues. CDR3 bases: TGTGCCAGTAGTAACATGGGCAGGGGCACTGAAGCTTTCTTT. Amino acids: CASSNMGRGTEAFF. Combining the CDR3 with reference TRBV19 and TRBJ1-1 gives the whole variable domain DGGITQSPKYLFRKEGQNVTLSCEQNLNHDAMYWYRQDPGQGLRLIYYSQIVNDFQKGDIAEGYSVSREKKESFPLTVTSAQKNPTAFYLCASSNMGRGTEAFFGQGTRLTVV.

A note on this clone: This CDR3 is also generated by other DNA sequences in the sample. This chain joins TRBV4-3 and TRBJ2-5; 7 positions agree with TRBD2. Germline V gene data show CDR1 as LGHNA and CDR2 as YSLEER. V trimming: 1 base; J trimming: 4 bases; junction bases outside the gene matches: 6. The CDR3 sequence is 15 residues long. The CDR3 region is CASSQGGEGGETQYF. The CDR3 coding sequence is TGCGCCAGCAGCCAAGGGGGGGAGGGTGGAGAGACCCAGTACTTC.

V usage is TRBV24-1 and J usage is TRBJ1-6; D remains unclear. Trimming pared 8 bases from V and 10 bases from J, leaving 14 bases between. This CDR3 comprises 13 residues. Germline V gene sequence: CDR1 KGHDR, CDR2 SFDVKD. The CDR3 protein is CATTNGEQSPLHF. The CDR3 DNA reads TGTGCCACCACAAACGGGGAACAATCACCCCTCCACTTT.

The genes are TRBV6-6 and TRBJ2-5; D gene unclear. The CDR3 is 14 amino acids. Trimming left V 2 bases short and J 4 bases short, with 11 bases between. Germline CDR1 is MNHNY and CDR2 is SVGAGI (reference sequence). CDR3 in DNA: TGTGCCAGCAGTTACGCGGCCGCTTCAGAGACCCAGTACTTC. Amino acid sequence: CASSYAAASETQYF.

This chain connects TRBV9 to TRBJ2-2, with 7 bases matching TRBD2. After removal of 1 base from V and 0 bases from J, the junction contained 3 bases not matched to a gene. CDR1 and CDR2 (germline): SGDLS, YYNGEE. The CDR3 sequence is 16 residues long. This CDR3 reads CASSVRGGSNTGELFF. The CDR3 nucleotides are TGTGCCAGCAGCGTAAGGGGAGGGTCGAACACCGGGGAGCTGTTTTTT. Looking up the rest from reference TRBV9 and TRBJ2-2 gives the full variable domain: DSGVTQTPKHLITATGQRVTLRCSPRSGDLSVYWYQQSLDQGLQFLIQYYNGEERAKGNILERFSAQQFPDLHSELNLSSLELGDSALYFCASSVRGGSNTGELFFGEGSRLTVL.

The chain is built from TRBV7-2 and TRBJ1-2; D gene uncertain. From germline, CDR1 is SGHTA and CDR2 FQGNSA. This CDR3 has 15 amino acids. The germline V and J ends were trimmed by 5 bases and 2 bases, with 15 bases remaining between them. The CDR3 region has the DNA TGTGCCAGCAGCCTGACACGGGAAGCCAACTATGGCTACACCTTC. It translates to CASSLTREANYGYTF.

J is TRBJ2-4 and V is TRBV10-3; 11 bases line up with TRBD2. V dropped 2 bases and J dropped 8; count of bases not matched to a gene: 8. Germline V gives CDR1 ENHRY, CDR2 SYGVKD. CDR3 size: 16 residues. CDR3 region: CAISEGVAGGPDIQYF. The CDR3 DNA follows: TGTGCCATCAGTGAGGGGGTAGCGGGAGGGCCGGACATTCAGTACTTC.

V gene TRBV6-4 combines with J gene TRBJ1-1, with 7 bases identical to TRBD1. V gave up 6 bases and J gave up 4 bases; unmatched junction bases: 11. This CDR3 is 15 amino acids long. Germline V gene lookup returns CDR1 MRHNA and CDR2 SNTAGT. CDR3 residues: CASREQDRESTEAFF. The CDR3 DNA sequence: TGTGCCAGCAGAGAACAAGACAGGGAGTCCACTGAAGCTTTCTTT.

The rearrangement joins TRBV6-2 or TRBV6-3 to TRBJ2-7, with 13 bases fitting TRBD2. V gave up 0 bases and J gave up 7 bases; unmatched junction bases: 12. This CDR3 comprises 18 residues. Germline lookup yields CDR1 MNHEY and CDR2 SVGEGT. The CDR3 sequence: CASSYSTTSGRAAREQYF. In DNA form, the CDR3 reads TGTGCCAGCAGTTACTCGACTACTAGCGGGAGGGCGGCGCGGGAGCAGTACTTC.

The rearrangement links TRBV19 to TRBJ1-5; TRBD1 matches 7 bases. CDR1 and CDR2 from the germline V gene are LNHDA and SQIVND (reference sequence). CDR3 length: 15 amino acids. The V segment lost 6 bases and the J segment 0 bases; nucleotides outside the gene matches: 5. CDR3 loop: CASSRDRSSNQPQHF. CDR3 nucleotide sequence: TGTGCCAGTAGCCGGGACAGAAGTAGCAATCAGCCCCAGCATTTT. The entire variable domain, with the rest obtained from reference TRBV19 and TRBJ1-5, is as follows: DGGITQSPKYLFRKEGQNVTLSCEQNLNHDAMYWYRQDPGQGLRLIYYSQIVNDFQKGDIAEGYSVSREKKESFPLTVTSAQKNPTAFYLCASSRDRSSNQPQHFGDGTRLSIL.

This rearrangement joins TRBV29-1 to TRBJ2-1; 7 bases map to TRBD1. Germline CDR1 and CDR2: SQVTM and ANQGSEA. Unmatched junction bases numbered 3, after V lost 3 bases and J lost 4 bases. This CDR3 contains 13 residues. The CDR3 sequence is CSVDPGQYNEQFF. In DNA form, the CDR3 reads TGCAGCGTTGACCCGGGACAGTACAATGAGCAGTTCTTC.

The J gene is TRBJ1-2, the V gene TRBV2, with D tentatively TRBD1 (5 bases). This CDR3 spans 15 amino acids. Trimming pared 8 bases from V and 4 bases from J, leaving 20 bases between. Germline V lookup: CDR1 SNHLY, CDR2 FYNNEI. As DNA, the CDR3 is TGTGCCAGCTGGCGGTTGGAACCTGGGGCCTATGGCTACACCTTC. Protein sequence: CASWRLEPGAYGYTF.

V gene TRBV2 combines with J gene TRBJ2-5, with 8 nucleotides matching TRBD1. V shed 6 bases, J shed 2 bases, and the junction held 2 bases outside the gene matches. CDR1 and CDR2 (germline): SNHLY, FYNNEI. CDR3 length: 13 amino acids. Here the CDR3 reads CASRDRAQETQYF. For the CDR3, the DNA is TGTGCCAGCAGGGACAGGGCGCAAGAGACCCAGTACTTC.

The J gene is TRBJ1-1, the V gene TRBV27; tentatively, D is TRBD1 (6 bases). V lost 0 bases and J 4 bases, leaving 15 bases between the germline ends. CDR3 size: 16 residues. CDR1 and CDR2 from the germline V gene are MNHEY and SMNVEV (reference sequence). Written as DNA, the CDR3 is TGTGCCAGCAGTTTATCGACGAGGGGGGGGTTCACTGAAGCTTTCTTT. This sequence encodes CASSLSTRGGFTEAFF.

The chain employs TRBV24-1 and TRBJ2-1; TRBD2 is a possible D gene (5 bases). This CDR3 spans 14 amino acids. The V gene lost 4 bases and the J gene lost 6 bases, with 12 bases spanning the gap. Germline V lookup: CDR1 KGHDR, CDR2 SFDVKD. The CDR3 DNA reads as TGTGCCACCAGTGAACCGGGATTCTCCAATGAGCAGTTCTTC. Translation gives CATSEPGFSNEQFF.

This sequence joins TRBV29-1 and TRBJ2-7, with 7 bases lining up with TRBD2. Germline assignment: CDR1 SQVTM and CDR2 ANQGSEA. The V segment lost 6 bases and the J segment 2 bases; nucleotides outside the gene matches: 4. CDR3 size: 12 residues. This CDR3 is CSVTGGPYEQYF. The CDR3 DNA reads as TGCAGCGTAACGGGGGGACCCTACGAGCAGTACTTC.

CDR3: CASSPRTSGNLVEQFF. The DNA of the CDR3 is TGTGCCAGCTCACCACGGACTAGCGGGAACCTGGTTGAGCAGTTCTTC. This chain uses TRBV18 with TRBJ2-1; 12 bases map to TRBD2. The CDR3 loop spans 16 amino acids. J was trimmed by 9 bases and V by 1 base; bases with no gene match: 7. Germline CDR1 reads KGHSH; CDR2 reads LQKENI.

This CDR3 reads CASSVRDSHGYTF. The CDR3 DNA reads as TGTGCCAGCAGCGTCCGGGACAGCCATGGCTACACCTTC. The chain links TRBV9 to TRBJ1-2; 7 nucleotides match TRBD1. The V and J ends lost 2 bases and 6 bases, in that order; junction bases with no gene match: 4. In germline, CDR1 is SGDLS, CDR2 YYNGEE. CDR3 length equals 13 residues.

The rearrangement joins TRBV5-1 to TRBJ1-2; the match to TRBD1 covers 9 bases. The CDR3 is 18 residues long. V shed 0 bases, J shed 0 bases, and the junction held 9 bases outside the gene matches. CDR1 is SGHRS and CDR2 is YFSETQ in the germline V gene. The CDR3 nucleotides are TGCGCCAGCAGCTTGGTAGGGGAAGGACAGGGGCCTAACTATGGCTACACCTTC. Translation: CASSLVGEGQGPNYGYTF. The full variable domain, in which reference TRBV5-1 and TRBJ1-2 provide the parts outside the CDR3, is KAGVTQTPRYLIKTRGQQVTLSCSPISGHRSVSWYQQTPGQGLQFLFEYFSETQRNKGNFPGRFSGRQFSNSRSEMNVSTLELGDSALYLCASSLVGEGQGPNYGYTFGSGTRLTVV.

Comments on this clone: This sample includes further DNA sequences coding for the same CDR3. The rearrangement uses TRBV27 and TRBJ1-6; 8 bases are a match to TRBD1. V lost 3 bases and J lost 0; bases outside the gene matches: 7. This CDR3 region has 18 residues. From germline, CDR1 is MNHEY and CDR2 SMNVEV (reference sequence). Here the CDR3 reads CASSFRDRTSSYNSPLHF. The CDR3 region has the DNA TGTGCCAGCAGTTTCCGGGACAGGACGAGCTCCTATAATTCACCCCTCCACTTT.

For the CDR3, the DNA is TGTGCCATCAGTGGGGAGAACACAGATACGCAGTATTTT. The encoded protein is CAISGENTDTQYF. The chain joins TRBV10-3 to TRBJ2-3; perhaps TRBD2 as D (5 bases). Per germline, CDR1 ENHRY and CDR2 SYGVKD. V lost 4 bases and J lost 2, with 7 bases in between. This CDR3 region has 13 residues.

The genes are TRBV2 and TRBJ2-3; TRBD1 matches at 8 bases. The CDR3 is 14 amino acids. V lost 6 bases, J lost 2 bases, and 4 bases stayed unmatched. Germline CDR1 is SNHLY and CDR2 is FYNNEI. The DNA of the CDR3 is TGTGCCAGCAGCCTACAGGGGGACACAGATACGCAGTATTTT. The encoded protein is CASSLQGDTDTQYF.

This rearrangement joins TRBV19 to TRBJ2-1, with 7 bases aligning to TRBD1. The CDR3 contains 14 residues. Per germline, CDR1 LNHDA and CDR2 SQIVND (reference sequence). With V trimmed by 1 base and J by 7 bases, 4 bases remained unmatched. This CDR3 reads CASSIGSGGNEQFF. The CDR3 bases are TGTGCCAGTAGTATAGGGTCAGGGGGAAATGAGCAGTTCTTC.

The sample holds one count of this clone. V gene TRBV24-1 combines with J gene TRBJ1-2; TRBD1 matches 9 bases. The V gene's germline CDR1 is KGHDR and CDR2 SFDVKD. This CDR3 has 15 amino acids. The V segment lost 4 bases and the J segment 3 bases; nucleotides outside the gene matches: 5. The CDR3 spells CATSDPTGGHYGYTF. Written as DNA, the CDR3 is TGTGCCACCAGTGACCCCACAGGGGGCCACTATGGCTACACCTTC.

Concerning this clone itself: At the DNA level, this CDR3 is encoded by other sequences in the same sample as well. This sequence joins TRBV5-1 and TRBJ1-3; D gene unclear. Germline CDR1 reads SGHRS; CDR2 reads YFSETQ. Trimming cost V 0 bases and J 2 bases, with 6 bases left between them. The CDR3 totals 14 residues. CDR3 in DNA: TGCGCCAGCAGCTTGGAGCAGGCTGGAAACACCATATATTTT. Its protein is CASSLEQAGNTIYF.

This rearrangement joins TRBV28 to TRBJ1-5; D is perhaps TRBD1 (6 bases). Germline CDR1 is MDHEN and CDR2 is SYDVKM. The CDR3 has 17 amino acids. V dropped 2 bases and J dropped 1 base, with 15 bases sitting between them. As DNA, the CDR3 is TGTGCCAGCAGTTTACTTACAGGGAGTACGAGCAATCAGCCCCAGCATTTT. Residues: CASSLLTGSTSNQPQHF.

The chain employs TRBV28 and TRBJ2-1; 9 bases are a match to TRBD2. J was trimmed by 6 bases and V by 8 bases; bases with no gene match: 8. This CDR3 spans 14 amino acids. Germline lookup yields CDR1 MDHEN and CDR2 SYDVKM. The chain's CDR3 is CASPPSGVSNEQFF. The CDR3 DNA is TGTGCCAGCCCTCCTAGCGGGGTCAGCAATGAGCAGTTCTTC.